Reported below is one T cell receptor (beta chain). Its antigen is not known. This specimen belongs to a study of Graves' ophthalmopathy and Graves' hyperthyroidism. Hyperthyroidism patients, all newly diagnosed, had under 2 months' duration and ages of 18 to 65. Fresh peripheral blood, 8.5 to 10 ml, was the PBMC source. Findings and limits, study-wide: Sensitivity of under 71% and specificity of less than 75% were achieved by the model that predicted ophthalmopathy progression. Most thyroid clonotypes expanded beyond 0.001 frequency were also found in blood.

Deletions cut 6 bases from V and 2 bases from J, with 9 bases between. This CDR3 spans 12 amino acids. Germline V lookup: CDR1 SGDLS, CDR2 YYNGEE. RNA transcripts were the source from which TCR beta CDR3 regions were amplified. RT-PCR in the first round used HTBI primers; a second-round multiplex PCR followed. TCRdb fed the multiplex PCR reads into MiXCR, producing one record per CDR3 protein. This sample carries over 500,000 distinct CDR3 sequences, 22% of them seen once, and the ten largest clones take approximately 7%. The specimen was peripheral blood. The source of this sequence is a woman aged 18-35 years with stable Graves' hyperthyroidism. Some clones in this sample may be carry-over from other donors' samples. The rearrangement joins TRBV9 to TRBJ2-7; D is ambiguous. The CDR3: CASTAEPYEQYF. CDR3 sequence (DNA): TGTGCCAGCACGGCGGAACCCTACGAGCAGTACTTC.